The 2 T cell receptor beta chains listed next were all sequenced from one sample in a study of blood T cell repertoires in COVID-19. TCRdb keeps only in-frame clones here, not all; method: immunoSEQ multiplex PCR. The sample shows 63,000 or so clones, 86% of them seen only once. The material sequenced was peripheral blood. Every receptor here comes from a man in his 70s with active COVID-19.

This sequence joins TRBV19 and TRBJ1-2; D is possibly TRBD1 (6 bases). CDR1 is LNHDA, CDR2 SQIVND, per germline (reference sequence). The V and J ends lost 6 bases and 9 bases respectively, with 20 bases between them. The CDR3 extends over 14 amino acids. The CDR3 here is CASSTGGAAWSYTF. The CDR3 region has the DNA TGTGCCAGTAGCACGGGGGGCGCGGCCTGGAGCTACACCTTC.

CDR3 region: CASSLRRTSVSLRTFF. The CDR3 nucleotides are TGTGCCAGCAGTTTACGACGGACTAGCGTCTCACTCCGCACGTTCTTC. This chain connects TRBV28 to TRBJ2-1; 9 nucleotides align to TRBD2. The germline V gene encodes CDR1 MDHEN and CDR2 SYDVKM. Losses at the gene ends were 2 bases for V and 15 bases for J; bases not matched to a gene: 17. The length of the CDR3 is 16 residues.